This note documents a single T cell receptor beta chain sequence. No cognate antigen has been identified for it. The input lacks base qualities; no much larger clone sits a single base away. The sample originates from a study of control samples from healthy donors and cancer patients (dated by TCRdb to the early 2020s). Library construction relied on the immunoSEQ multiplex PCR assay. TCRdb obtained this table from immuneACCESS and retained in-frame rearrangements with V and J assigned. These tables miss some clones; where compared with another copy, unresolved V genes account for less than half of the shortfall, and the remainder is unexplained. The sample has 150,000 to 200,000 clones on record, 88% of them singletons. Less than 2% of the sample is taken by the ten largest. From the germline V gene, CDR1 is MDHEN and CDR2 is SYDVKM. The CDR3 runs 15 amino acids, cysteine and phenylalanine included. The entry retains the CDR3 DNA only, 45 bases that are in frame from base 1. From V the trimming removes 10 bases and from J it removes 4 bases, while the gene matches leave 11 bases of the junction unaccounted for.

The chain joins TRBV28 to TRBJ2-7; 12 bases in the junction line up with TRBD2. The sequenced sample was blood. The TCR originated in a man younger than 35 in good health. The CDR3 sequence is CATKKRLAGVYEQYF. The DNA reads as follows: TGTGCCACCAAAAAAAGACTAGCGGGGGTTTACGAGCAGTACTTC.